Following are 29 T cell receptor beta chains from one sample sequenced in a study of radiotherapy plus CTLA-4 blockade in lung cancer. The protocol was immunoSEQ multiplex PCR, while the TCRdb copy is restricted to in-frame clones and leaves out a portion. Altogether tens of thousands of clones are present, less than 85% being singletons, with the ten largest covering approximately 15%. Source: peripheral blood, taken from a patient treated with radiotherapy plus ipilimumab. The receptors derive from a human donor with non-small cell lung cancer whose response to radiotherapy plus ipilimumab could not be evaluated. Some clones in this sample may be carry-over from other donors' samples.

This chain joins TRBV5-1 and TRBJ1-1, with TRBD1 identical over 9 bases. Germline V gene sequence: CDR1 SGHRS, CDR2 YFSETQ. The CDR3 has 14 residues. The trim removed 4 bases at V and 5 bases at J, leaving 6 bases unmatched. The CDR3 bases are TGCGCCAGCAGCCTGGGGACAGGGAGGACTGAAGCTTTCTTT. Its translation is CASSLGTGRTEAFF.

This clone was counted a single time. A much larger clone sits a single nucleotide away, making a read error possible. This sequence joins TRBV6-5 and TRBJ2-7; 7 bases are shared with TRBD1. This CDR3 is 13 amino acids long. With 5 bases clipped from V and 2 bases from J, the junction kept 3 bases outside the gene matches. CDR1 and CDR2 from the germline V gene are MNHEY and SVGAGI. DNA for the CDR3: TGTGCCAGCAGTCCGGGACAGCCCTACGAGCAGTACTTC. The encoded protein is CASSPGQPYEQYF.

The chain employs TRBV9 and TRBJ1-2; D not resolved. With 2 bases removed from V and 0 bases from J, the gap between germline ends came to 5 bases. This CDR3 is 13 amino acids long. Germline V gives CDR1 SGDLS, CDR2 YYNGEE. The CDR3 coding sequence is TGTGCCAGCAGCGTGAGGCCTAACTATGGCTACACCTTC. Protein: CASSVRPNYGYTF.

The CDR3 DNA is TGTGCCAGCAGTTCCATGACGGGACAGGGGACGGGGTACGAGCAGTACTTC. This codes for CASSSMTGQGTGYEQYF. The V and J genes are TRBV28 and TRBJ2-7, with 10 nucleotides matching TRBD1. Trimming cost V 4 bases and J 4 bases; bases outside gene matches: 13. This CDR3 comprises 17 residues. The V gene's germline CDR1 is MDHEN and CDR2 SYDVKM.

V usage is TRBV28 and J usage is TRBJ2-7; 9 bases line up with TRBD1. Losses at the gene ends were 3 bases for V and 3 bases for J; bases not matched to a gene: 6. The V gene's germline CDR1 is MDHEN and CDR2 SYDVKM. This CDR3 has 15 amino acids. CDR3 residues: CASSFDWDRVYEQYF. The CDR3 DNA reads TGTGCCAGCAGTTTCGACTGGGACAGGGTCTACGAGCAGTACTTC.

V and J are TRBV6-5 and TRBJ2-5; TRBD1 agrees at 8 bases. V trimming: 6 bases; J trimming: 5 bases; junction bases outside the gene matches: 8. The CDR3 loop spans 14 amino acids. Per germline, CDR1 MNHEY and CDR2 SVGAGI. The CDR3, as DNA: TGTGCCAGCAGGGCTCAGGGGGCCAGGGAGACCCAGTACTTC. Translated: CASRAQGARETQYF.

The V and J genes are TRBV5-4 and TRBJ1-1, with TRBD1 matching over 7 bases. V was pared by 4 bases and J by 0 bases, with 6 bases of the junction left unmatched. Germline CDR1 reads SGHNT; CDR2 reads YYREEE (reference sequence). The CDR3 totals 15 residues. This CDR3 reads CASSPGQTMNTEAFF. CDR3 nucleotides: TGTGCCAGCAGCCCGGGACAGACCATGAACACTGAAGCTTTCTTT.

This clone was seen a handful of times. This chain connects TRBV5-8 to TRBJ1-3; 8 bases agree with TRBD1. The CDR3 is 14 amino acids. In germline, CDR1 is SGHTS, CDR2 YDEGEE. The trim removed 4 bases at V and 5 bases at J, leaving 5 bases unmatched. The CDR3 bases are TGTGCCAGCAGCCCGGGACAGGCTAGAAACACCATATATTTT. This codes for CASSPGQARNTIYF.

In its sample, this clone was seen a few times. This chain joins TRBV13 and TRBJ2-7; 7 positions match TRBD1. With V trimmed by 5 bases and J by 5 bases, 15 bases remained unmatched. The CDR3 loop spans 16 amino acids. Germline CDR1 reads PRHDT; CDR2 reads FYEKMQ (reference sequence). CDR3 DNA: TGTGCCAGCAGCCCAACCACGGGACAGCAACCGCACGAGCAGTACTTC. Amino acid sequence: CASSPTTGQQPHEQYF.

This chain uses TRBV27 with TRBJ1-5, with D hard to call. CDR1 is MNHEY, CDR2 SMNVEV, per germline (reference sequence). This CDR3 is 17 amino acids long. V was trimmed by 5 bases and J by 5 bases, leaving 22 bases between them. The CDR3 sequence is CASSPKPNSGSHQPQHF. For the CDR3, the DNA is TGTGCCAGCAGTCCGAAACCAAACAGTGGCTCCCATCAGCCCCAGCATTTT.

This sequence joins TRBV9 and TRBJ1-6; D is ambiguous. Germline V gene lookup returns CDR1 SGDLS and CDR2 YYNGEE. This CDR3 has 13 amino acids. Trimming pared 0 bases from V and 7 bases from J, leaving 5 bases between. Here the CDR3 reads CASSVDSNSPLHF. The CDR3 DNA reads as TGTGCCAGCAGCGTAGACAGCAATTCACCCCTCCACTTT.

This sequence joins TRBV25-1 and TRBJ2-7; weak D call: TRBD1 (6 bases). The ends were cut back, 2 bases at V and 3 bases at J, with 8 bases in the middle. The CDR3 sequence is 13 residues long. Germline CDR1 and CDR2: MGHDK and SYGVNS. The CDR3 spells CASSEGGLYEQYF. DNA of the CDR3: TGTGCCAGCAGTGAAGGGGGCCTCTACGAGCAGTACTTC.

This clone was found once. This chain connects TRBV9 to TRBJ2-7, with 8 bases that match TRBD1. The CDR3 length is 15 residues. Trimming cost V 6 bases and J 2 bases; bases outside gene matches: 10. CDR1 is SGDLS, CDR2 YYNGEE, per germline. The CDR3 spells CASNPGDRLPYEQYF. In nucleotides, the CDR3 is TGTGCCAGCAATCCGGGGGACAGGCTCCCCTACGAGCAGTACTTC.

The chain has TRBV5-1 and TRBJ2-5, with 8 bases fitting TRBD1. Germline CDR1 and CDR2: SGHRS and YFSETQ. The V and J ends lost 7 bases and 2 bases, in that order; junction bases with no gene match: 7. CDR3 length equals 14 residues. This CDR3 is CASGQGQGQETQYF. The CDR3 DNA follows: TGCGCCAGCGGCCAAGGACAGGGACAAGAGACCCAGTACTTC.

This clone was seen ten or more times. This chain links TRBV28 with TRBJ1-4, with D hard to call. The CDR3 has 12 residues. V was cut by 5 bases and J by 10 bases, with 11 bases left in between. Germline V gene sequence: CDR1 MDHEN, CDR2 SYDVKM. The CDR3 region has the DNA TGTGCCAGCAGTCCTGAGCGGGGAAAACTGTTTTTT. This sequence encodes CASSPERGKLFF.

The V call is TRBV29-1, the J call TRBJ2-5; D ambiguous. In germline, CDR1 is SQVTM, CDR2 ANQGSEA. V was cut by 8 bases and J by 2 bases, with 6 bases left in between. The CDR3 extends over 10 amino acids. The chain's CDR3 is CSFRQETQYF. Here the CDR3 DNA reads TGCAGCTTCCGTCAAGAGACCCAGTACTTC. The full variable domain, with the rest looked up from reference TRBV29-1 and TRBJ2-5, is SAVISQKPSRDICQRGTSLTIQCQVDSQVTMMFWYRQQPGQSLTLIATANQGSEATYESGFVIDKFPISRPNLTFSTLTVSNMSPEDSSIYLCSFRQETQYFGPGTRLLVL.

This rearrangement joins TRBV5-1 to TRBJ1-2, with a weak D call TRBD1 (5 bases). CDR3 length: 15 residues. Germline assignment: CDR1 SGHRS and CDR2 YFSETQ. Trimming stripped 5 bases from V and 0 bases from J, with 14 bases between. The chain's CDR3 is CASSWLGPTNYGYTF. The CDR3 DNA sequence: TGCGCCAGCAGTTGGTTGGGGCCGACTAACTATGGCTACACCTTC.

The V gene is TRBV18, the J gene TRBJ1-1, with 7 bases matching TRBD1. The J segment lost 1 base and the V segment lost 1 base, leaving 6 bases of the junction unmatched. Looked up from germline, CDR1 is KGHSH and CDR2 is LQKENI. The CDR3 runs 16 residues. DNA for the CDR3: TGTGCCAGCTCACCACAGGGGGCGCGGGGGAACACTGAAGCTTTCTTT. Its protein is CASSPQGARGNTEAFF.

The chain has TRBV5-1 and TRBJ2-5, with TRBD2 matching 10 bases. J lost 5 bases, V lost 3 bases, and 7 bases had no gene match. The CDR3 consists of 15 residues. Germline values: CDR1 SGHRS, CDR2 YFSETQ. CDR3 amino acids: CASSYSGTSDETQYF. The CDR3 DNA follows: TGCGCCAGCAGCTATTCCGGGACTAGCGACGAGACCCAGTACTTC. Supplemented by reference TRBV5-1 and TRBJ2-5, the full variable domain reads KAGVTQTPRYLIKTRGQQVTLSCSPISGHRSVSWYQQTPGQGLQFLFEYFSETQRNKGNFPGRFSGRQFSNSRSEMNVSTLELGDSALYLCASSYSGTSDETQYFGPGTRLLVL.

The rearrangement joins TRBV29-1 to TRBJ1-1, with D perhaps matching TRBD1 (5 bases). This CDR3 contains 13 residues. The V gene lost 6 bases and the J gene lost 5 bases, with 16 bases spanning the gap. Germline CDR1 SQVTM, CDR2 ANQGSEA. In DNA form, the CDR3 reads TGCAGCGTAGCGGGCCGGGAGGGGACTGAAGCTTTCTTT. It specifies CSVAGREGTEAFF.

The J gene is TRBJ2-3, the V gene TRBV5-6, with 9 bases that match TRBD2. The CDR3 consists of 14 residues. The germline CDR1 and CDR2 sequences are SGHDT and YYEEEE. J gave up 6 bases and V 4 bases, and 6 bases lay outside the gene matches. The CDR3 DNA sequence: TGTGCCAGCAGCAGGGGGACTAGCTTCGATACGCAGTATTTT. Protein: CASSRGTSFDTQYF.

The chain is built from TRBV15 and TRBJ2-3, with 9 bases identical to TRBD2. Trimming took 5 bases from V and 2 from J; bases not matched to a gene: 8. CDR1 LNHNV and CDR2 YYDKDF come from the germline V gene (reference sequence). This CDR3 is built from 16 residues. This CDR3 reads CATSQYIAGATDTQYF. Here the CDR3 DNA reads TGTGCCACCAGCCAATATATAGCGGGGGCCACAGATACGCAGTATTTT. The full variable domain, in which reference TRBV15 and TRBJ2-3 provide the parts outside the CDR3, is DAMVIQNPRYQVTQFGKPVTLSCSQTLNHNVMYWYQQKSSQAPKLLFHYYDKDFNNEADTPDNFQSRRPNTSFCFLDIRSPGLGDTAMYLCATSQYIAGATDTQYFGPGTRLTVL.

This clone was observed a few times. The CDR3 loop reads CAISEAQGMGYGYTF. Written as DNA, the CDR3 is TGTGCCATCAGTGAGGCCCAGGGCATGGGTTATGGCTACACCTTC. This chain links TRBV10-3 with TRBJ1-2, with D tentatively TRBD1 (5 bases). This CDR3 has 15 amino acids. Trimming took 2 bases from V and 5 from J, leaving 15 bases between them. Germline V lookup: CDR1 ENHRY, CDR2 SYGVKD.

CDR3 bases: TGTGCCAGCAGCCCCGACAGGGGGCCTGGCTACACCTTC. This gives the protein CASSPDRGPGYTF. The rearrangement links TRBV6-6 to TRBJ1-2; TRBD1 agrees at 10 bases. V lost 6 bases, J lost 7 bases, and 5 bases stayed unmatched. The CDR3 extends over 13 amino acids. Per germline, CDR1 MNHNY and CDR2 SVGAGI (reference sequence).

The CDR3 DNA sequence: TGTGCCAGCAGCTCAGGACAGGGGAGCACCGGGGAGCTGTTTTTT. Protein sequence: CASSSGQGSTGELFF. This rearrangement joins TRBV7-3 to TRBJ2-2, with 9 bases matching TRBD1. CDR1 and CDR2 (germline): SGHTA, FQGTGA. V dropped 4 bases and J dropped 4; count of bases not matched to a gene: 4. The CDR3 consists of 15 residues.

The V call is TRBV6-4, the J call TRBJ1-1, with D possibly matching TRBD1 (6 bases). The CDR3 is 14 amino acids. The V gene lost 4 bases and the J gene lost 2 bases, with 11 bases spanning the gap. The germline gives CDR1 MRHNA, CDR2 SNTAGT. For the CDR3, the DNA is TGTGCCAGCAGTGCCCAACAGGGAAACACTGAAGCTTTCTTT. Amino acids: CASSAQQGNTEAFF.

V usage is TRBV28 and J usage is TRBJ2-5; D is possibly TRBD1 (5 bases). V lost 5 bases, J lost 0 bases, and 7 bases lay in between. Germline-derived CDR1 and CDR2 are MDHEN and SYDVKM. The CDR3 length is 13 residues. CDR3 in amino acids: CASSPGYQETQYF. Written as DNA, the CDR3 is TGTGCCAGCAGTCCAGGGTACCAAGAGACCCAGTACTTC.

This clone showed up just a few times. The chain links TRBV6-6 to TRBJ1-2; TRBD1 is a possible D gene (6 bases). The CDR3 covers 14 residues. Germline CDR1 reads MNHNY; CDR2 reads SVGAGI (reference sequence). Trimming took 7 bases from V and 2 from J, leaving 14 bases between them. Here the CDR3 DNA reads TGTGCCAGCAACGGGGACAACCTAAACTATGGCTACACCTTC. This codes for CASNGDNLNYGYTF.

This sequence joins TRBV6-1 and TRBJ2-7; tentatively, D is TRBD1 (5 bases). From germline, CDR1 is MNHNS and CDR2 SASEGT. The CDR3 extends over 13 amino acids. The V gene lost 6 bases and the J gene lost 4 bases, with 13 bases spanning the gap. The CDR3 DNA follows: TGTGCCAGCAGAATCCCCTCAGGGTACGAGCAGTACTTC. Residues: CASRIPSGYEQYF.